This TCR beta chain appears in the sequencing data of a study of T cell responses to AZD1222 COVID-19 vaccine. Profiled with immunoSEQ multiplex PCR; TCRdb holds only in-frame clones, not every one. The sample has about 180,000 clones, approximately 86% seen once. As concerns this clone: Its antigen remains unknown.

The germline gives CDR1 LGHNA, CDR2 YNFKEQ. The CDR3 consists of 12 residues. Trimming left V 0 bases short and J 10 bases short, with 9 bases between. Study-level points and caveats: The breadth and depth of Spike-specific TCRs increased once two AZD1222 doses had been given.

This material consisted of peripheral blood, taken on day 0 of AZD1222 vaccination. This chain links TRBV4-2 with TRBJ1-1, with D unclear. This receptor was taken from an adult in good health. The CDR3 nucleotides read TGTGCCAGCAGCCAAGAGGGCCGGAGAGCTTTCTTT. It yields the protein CASSQEGRRAFF.